This T cell receptor beta chain originates from a study of OX40 agonist ivuxolimab in advanced cancers. About the study: As their treatment, patients were administered ivuxolimab, an agonistic anti-OX40 (CD134) antibody.

Researchers took blood at baseline, on cycle 4 day 1, and on cycle 7 day 1. The table came from immunoSEQ multiplex PCR; TCRdb's copy has only in-frame clones and leaves some out. The table has 59,000 or so clones, 75% to 90% seen once; the top ten hold about 0.41%. Germline V gives CDR1 SGHTA, CDR2 FQGNSA. This CDR3 is 12 amino acids long. V dropped 5 bases and J dropped 4 bases, with 6 bases sitting between them. The chain has TRBV7-2 and TRBJ1-5; D gene unclear. This sample comprised CD4+ or CD8+ T cells sorted from blood, obtained in a trial of the OX40 agonist ivuxolimab. The clonotype comes from an adult with an advanced solid tumor such as melanoma, head and neck, liver or kidney cancer. The CDR3 nucleotides read TGTGCCAGCAGCGTATATAATCAGCCCCAGCATTTT. Residues: CASSVYNQPQHF.